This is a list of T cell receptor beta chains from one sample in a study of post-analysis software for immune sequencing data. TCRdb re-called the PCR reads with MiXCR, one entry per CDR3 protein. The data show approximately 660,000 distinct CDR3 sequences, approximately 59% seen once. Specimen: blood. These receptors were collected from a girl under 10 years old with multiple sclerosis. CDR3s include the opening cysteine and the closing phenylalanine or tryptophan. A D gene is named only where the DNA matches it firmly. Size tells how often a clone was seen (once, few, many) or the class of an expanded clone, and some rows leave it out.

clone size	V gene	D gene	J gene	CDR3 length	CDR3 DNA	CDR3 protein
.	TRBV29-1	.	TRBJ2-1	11	TGCAGCGTTCAGGGTCTCAATGAGCAGTTCTTC	CSVQGLNEQFF
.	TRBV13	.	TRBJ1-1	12	TGTGCCAGCAGCTCCCGGGCGACTGAAGCTTTCTTT	CASSSRATEAFF
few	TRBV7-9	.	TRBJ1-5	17	TGTGCCAGCAGCCCAGGGAACATTCCTTTGAGCAATCAGCCCCAGCATTTT	CASSPGNIPLSNQPQHF
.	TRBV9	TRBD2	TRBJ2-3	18	TGTGCCAGCAGCGTAGTTCCTAGCGGGAGCCCTAGCACAGATACGCAGTATTTT	CASSVVPSGSPSTDTQYF
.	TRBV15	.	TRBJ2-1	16	TGTGCCACCAGCAGTCCCCGCGGTCATTCCTACAATGAGCAGTTCTTC	CATSSPRGHSYNEQFF
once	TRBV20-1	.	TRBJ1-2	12	TGCAGTGCTATATGGGCTTCTTATGGCTACACCTTC	CSAIWASYGYTF
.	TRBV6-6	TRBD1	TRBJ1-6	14	TGTGCCAGCAGTTCGGGACAGGTTCAGTCACCCCTCCACTTT	CASSSGQVQSPLHF
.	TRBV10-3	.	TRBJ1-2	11	TGTGCCATCAGTCGGAATAAGGGCTACACCTTC	CAISRNKGYTF
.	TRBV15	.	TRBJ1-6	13	TGTGCCACCAGCAGAGAAGGGGTGGTTAGCCTCCACTTT	CATSREGVVSLHF
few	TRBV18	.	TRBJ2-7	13	TGTGCCAGCATGTCATCATCCCAATACGAGCAGTACTTC	CASMSSSQYEQYF
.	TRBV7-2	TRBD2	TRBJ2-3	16	TGTGCCAGCAGCCTTTCTAGCGGGGGGGGCACAGATACGCAGTATTTT	CASSLSSGGGTDTQYF
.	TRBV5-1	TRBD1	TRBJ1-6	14	TGCGCCAGCAGCCCGGGACAGGGGAGGTCACCCCTCCACTTT	CASSPGQGRSPLHF
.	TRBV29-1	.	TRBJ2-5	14	TGCAGCGTCCGTAGGGGGGGCGTAGGGGAGACCCAGTACTTC	CSVRRGGVGETQYF
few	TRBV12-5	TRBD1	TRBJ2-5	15	TGTGCTAGTGGTTTCCCCCGGGACAGGCAAGAGACCCAGTACTTC	CASGFPRDRQETQYF
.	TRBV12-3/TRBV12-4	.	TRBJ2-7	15	TGTGCCAGCAGTCGACAGGACCTAAGCTCCTACGAGCAGTACTTC	CASSRQDLSSYEQYF
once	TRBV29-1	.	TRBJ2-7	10	TGCAGCGTCGAGGGCTACGAGCAGTACTTC	CSVEGYEQYF
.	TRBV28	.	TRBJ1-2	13	TGTGCCAGCACCCCGGACAACAACTATGGCTACACCTTC	CASTPDNNYGYTF
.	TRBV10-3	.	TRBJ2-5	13	TGTGCCATCAGCGCTCTAGCTCGGGAGACCCAGTACTTC	CAISALARETQYF
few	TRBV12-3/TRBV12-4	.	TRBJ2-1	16	TGTGCCAGCAGTTTCTGGTCAGGGTGGTCTTACAATGAGCAGTTCTTC	CASSFWSGWSYNEQFF
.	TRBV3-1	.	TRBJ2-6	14	TGTGCCAGCAGTCAGGCCTCTGGGGCCAACGTCCTGACTTTC	CASSQASGANVLTF
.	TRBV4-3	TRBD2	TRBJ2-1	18	TGCGCCAGCAGCCAGGCCGCAAACGGGGGGGCCATAGACAATGAGCAGTTCTTC	CASSQAANGGAIDNEQFF
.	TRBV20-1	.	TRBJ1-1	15	TGCAGTGCTCACCCGCAAATGACCGGAGTCGCGCAAGCTTTCTTT	CSAHPQMTGVAQAFF
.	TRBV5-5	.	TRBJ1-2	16	TGTGCCAGCAGCTTGGGTGACAGGCAGACGGACTATGGCTACACCTTC	CASSLGDRQTDYGYTF
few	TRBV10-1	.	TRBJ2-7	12	TGCGCCAGCAGGATACAGGACTACGAGCAGTACTTC	CASRIQDYEQYF
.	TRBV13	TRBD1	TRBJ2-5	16	TGTGCCAGCAGCTTAGGGCGAGGACAGGGGGGAGAGACCCAGTACTTC	CASSLGRGQGGETQYF
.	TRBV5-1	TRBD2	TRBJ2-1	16	TGCGCCAGCAGCTTGGCTAGCGGGGGCGGCTACAATGAGCAGTTCTTC	CASSLASGGGYNEQFF
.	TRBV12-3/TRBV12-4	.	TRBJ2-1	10	TGTGCCAGCAGTCAAGCCGAGCAGTTCTTC	CASSQAEQFF
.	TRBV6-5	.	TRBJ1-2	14	TGTGCCAGCAGCCACCCACCGACGGCCTATGGCTACACCTTC	CASSHPPTAYGYTF
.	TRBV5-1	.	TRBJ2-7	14	TGCGCCAGCAGGGCCACGGAACTATCGGGAGAGCAGTACTTC	CASRATELSGEQYF
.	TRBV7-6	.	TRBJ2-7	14	TGTGCCAGCAGCTTAGGGACCACCCCCTCCGAGCAGTACTTC	CASSLGTTPSEQYF
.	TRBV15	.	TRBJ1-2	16	TGTGCCACCAGCAGAGGCCAGCAAGGTCAGACCTATGGCTACACCTTC	CATSRGQQGQTYGYTF
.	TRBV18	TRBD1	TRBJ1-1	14	TGTGCCAGCTCGTCTCAAACAGGGGATCCTGAAGCTTTCTTT	CASSSQTGDPEAFF
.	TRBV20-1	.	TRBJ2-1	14	TGCAGTGCTAGAGTGGGGGCTGGATACAATGAGCAGTTCTTC	CSARVGAGYNEQFF
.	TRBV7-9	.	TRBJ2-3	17	TGTGCCAGCAGCTTACTACTGGGAGGAACTAGCACAGATACGCAGTATTTT	CASSLLLGGTSTDTQYF
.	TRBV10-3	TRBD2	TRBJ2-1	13	TGTGCCGCCCGGCCTAGCGGTTACAATGAGCAGTTCTTC	CAARPSGYNEQFF
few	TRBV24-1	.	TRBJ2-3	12	TGTGCCACCAGTGAGAAGGGGTGGACGCAGTATTTT	CATSEKGWTQYF
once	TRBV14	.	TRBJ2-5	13	TGTGCCAGCAGCCGTGGGATCGAAGAGACCCAGTACTTC	CASSRGIEETQYF
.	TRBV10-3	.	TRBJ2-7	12	TGTGCCATCGGACAGAATCCCTACGAGCAGTACTTC	CAIGQNPYEQYF
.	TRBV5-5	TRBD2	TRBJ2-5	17	TGTGCCAGCAGCTTGGCTTCACTAGCGGCCACCAAAGAGACCCAGTACTTC	CASSLASLAATKETQYF
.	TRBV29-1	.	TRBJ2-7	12	TGCAGCGTTGACGCGGGAAACTACGAGCAGTACTTC	CSVDAGNYEQYF
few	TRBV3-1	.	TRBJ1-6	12	TGTGCCAGCAGCCTCGGGGGACAATTACTCCACTTT	CASSLGGQLLHF
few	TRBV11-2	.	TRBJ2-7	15	TGTGCCAGCAGCTTAACGTTTGGCGGTGCCTACGAGCAGTACTTC	CASSLTFGGAYEQYF
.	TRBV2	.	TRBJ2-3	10	TGTGCCTGCCTCACAGATACGCAGTATTTT	CACLTDTQYF
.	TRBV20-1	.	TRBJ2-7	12	TGCAGTGCACTACAGGGTTCAGGCGAGCAGTACTTC	CSALQGSGEQYF
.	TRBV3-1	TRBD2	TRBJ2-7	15	TGTGCCAGCAGCCAAGGCGGGACTAACTCTCGCGAGCAGTACTTC	CASSQGGTNSREQYF
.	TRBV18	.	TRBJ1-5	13	TGTGCCAGCTCACCAGGCAGCAATCAGCCCCAGCATTTT	CASSPGSNQPQHF
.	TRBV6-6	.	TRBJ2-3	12	TGTGCCAGCAGTAACATAGCGGATACGCAGTATTTT	CASSNIADTQYF
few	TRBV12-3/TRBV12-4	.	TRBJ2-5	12	TGTGCCAGCACCGGCCAGCCAGAGACCCAGTACTTC	CASTGQPETQYF
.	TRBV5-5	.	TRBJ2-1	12	TGTGCCAGCAGCAACGAGGGCAATGAGCAGTTCTTC	CASSNEGNEQFF
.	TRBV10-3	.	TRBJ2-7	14	TGTGCCATCAGTGAGGGGCGACATACCTGCGAGCAGTACTTC	CAISEGRHTCEQYF
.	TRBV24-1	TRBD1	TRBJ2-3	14	TGTGCCACCAGTGACACAGGGGGCACAGATACGCAGTATTTT	CATSDTGGTDTQYF
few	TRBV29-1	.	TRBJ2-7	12	TGCAGCGTAGATTCGGGGACTTACGAGCAGTACTTC	CSVDSGTYEQYF
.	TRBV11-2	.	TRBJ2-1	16	TGTGCCAGCAGCACTCGGGACTTCGGGGCATACAATGAGCAGTTCTTC	CASSTRDFGAYNEQFF
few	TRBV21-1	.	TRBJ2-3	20	TGTGCCAGCAGCAACGCCATTAGGGACAGGGGCGCCGAGGGCAGAGATACGCAGTATTTT	CASSNAIRDRGAEGRDTQYF
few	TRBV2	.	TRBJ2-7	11	TGTGCCAGCAGTGACAGTCCCGAGCAGTACTTC	CASSDSPEQYF
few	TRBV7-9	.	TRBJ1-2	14	TGTGCCAGCAGCCCAGATCACTTTAACTATGGCTACACCTTC	CASSPDHFNYGYTF